Below, 14 T cell receptor beta chains from the same sample are listed, as sequenced in a study of shared clonotypes between healthy human individuals. Some clones are missing from TCRdb's copy, which holds only in-frame ones; the method was immunoSEQ multiplex PCR. The table lists approximately 2.5 million clones, under 95% of them singletons. Sequencing was done on a sample of naive CD4+ T cells from PBMCs. Subset defined: CD45RA+ positively selected. The receptor source for this set is a man aged 18-30 years in good health. Some clones in this sample may be carry-over from other donors' samples.

The gene calls are TRBV19 and TRBJ1-1, with a tentative D call TRBD1 (5 bases). V dropped 7 bases and J dropped 6 bases, with 24 bases sitting between them. The CDR3 is made up of 16 amino acids. Germline assignment: CDR1 LNHDA and CDR2 SQIVND (reference sequence). The CDR3 coding sequence is TGTGCCAGTATAGCTATCGGGGGAGTTTTTACCGCTGAAGCTTTCTTT. It codes for CASIAIGGVFTAEAFF.

This clone was counted a single time. J is TRBJ2-1 and V is TRBV27; 9 bases agree with TRBD2. With 4 bases clipped from V and 4 bases from J, the junction kept 5 bases outside the gene matches. The CDR3 sequence is 15 residues long. Looked up from germline, CDR1 is MNHEY and CDR2 is SMNVEV (reference sequence). In nucleotides, the CDR3 is TGTGCCAGCAGTTATGGGGCGGGAGGGTACAATGAGCAGTTCTTC. Its protein is CASSYGAGGYNEQFF.

The count of this clone is one. Other nucleotide sequences from this sample produce the same CDR3. The chain uses TRBV5-1 and TRBJ1-2; tentative D call: TRBD1 (5 bases). The V and J ends lost 4 bases and 5 bases respectively, with 15 bases between them. CDR3 size: 14 residues. Germline V gene sequence: CDR1 SGHRS, CDR2 YFSETQ. The CDR3 bases are TGCGCCAGCAGCCCAGGTCAGGGAGGGTATGGCTACACCTTC. Its protein is CASSPGQGGYGYTF.

The rearrangement joins TRBV7-8 to TRBJ2-7; TRBD2 aligns across 8 bases. CDR3 length equals 15 residues. With V trimmed by 1 base and J by 10 bases, 12 bases remained unmatched. Germline loops: CDR1 SGHVS, CDR2 FQNEAQ. The CDR3 bases are TGTGCCAGCAGCTTAGTTCGGACTAGCCCCCTCCCCCAGTACTTC. Translated: CASSLVRTSPLPQYF.

This clone occurred once. The J gene is TRBJ1-4, the V gene TRBV9, with a possible D match to TRBD1 (6 bases). The CDR3 totals 15 residues. The germline V gene encodes CDR1 SGDLS and CDR2 YYNGEE. Trimming pared 4 bases from V and 2 bases from J, leaving 12 bases between. CDR3 in amino acids: CASSPQGLTNEKLFF. The CDR3 DNA follows: TGTGCCAGCAGCCCGCAGGGGTTGACTAATGAAAAACTGTTTTTT.

This chain links TRBV18 with TRBJ2-2, with 9 bases that match TRBD2. CDR1 is KGHSH, CDR2 LQKENI, per germline. CDR3 length: 18 residues. V lost 0 bases to trimming and J lost 6 bases; unmatched junction nucleotides: 11. CDR3 sequence (DNA): TGTGCCAGCTCACCACCGGGTAGCGGGAGTAGGATCGCCGGGGAGCTGTTTTTT. This gives the protein CASSPPGSGSRIAGELFF.

This CDR3 reads CASSSDSITYEQYF. The CDR3 nucleotides read TGCGCCAGCAGCAGCGACAGTATTACCTACGAGCAGTACTTC. The chain employs TRBV5-1 and TRBJ2-7; a possible D gene is TRBD1 (5 bases). Germline V lookup: CDR1 SGHRS, CDR2 YFSETQ. The length of the CDR3 is 14 residues. Trimming cost V 4 bases and J 2 bases, with 13 bases left between them.

The chain employs TRBV5-8 and TRBJ1-5, with D unclear. The V and J ends lost 4 bases and 6 bases respectively, with 20 bases between them. The CDR3 totals 16 residues. Germline lookup yields CDR1 SGHTS and CDR2 YDEGEE. CDR3 bases: TGTGCCAGCAGCCCTGGGCGTCGACAAATCGGTCAGCCCCAGCATTTT. It is translated as CASSPGRRQIGQPQHF.

CDR3 in DNA: TGTGCCAGCAGCCGGGACAGGGTAGGGGAGCTGTTTTTT. Its protein product is CASSRDRVGELFF. The rearrangement joins TRBV7-9 to TRBJ2-2; 9 bases are a match to TRBD1. CDR3 length: 13 amino acids. Germline V gene lookup returns CDR1 SEHNR and CDR2 FQNEAQ (reference sequence). J lost 8 bases, V lost 5 bases, and 3 bases had no gene match.

This sequence joins TRBV5-1 and TRBJ2-3; possible D gene TRBD1, 6 bases. CDR1 and CDR2 (germline): SGHRS, YFSETQ. With 2 bases removed from V and 6 bases from J, the gap between germline ends came to 19 bases. The CDR3 sequence is 16 residues long. The CDR3, as DNA: TGCGCCAGCAGCTTTCCAGGGGTAGCATTAGGGGATACGCAGTATTTT. As protein: CASSFPGVALGDTQYF.

The J gene is TRBJ2-7, the V gene TRBV7-2; TRBD1 is a possible D gene (5 bases). This CDR3 has 14 amino acids. V shed 5 bases and J shed 1 base, with 12 bases lying between them. The germline V gene encodes CDR1 SGHTA and CDR2 FQGNSA. CDR3 protein: CASSQQGGSYEQYF. In DNA form, the CDR3 reads TGTGCCAGCAGCCAGCAGGGTGGTTCCTACGAGCAGTACTTC.

With respect to this clone: Different DNA sequences within this sample yield the same CDR3. The chain has TRBV28 and TRBJ1-5, with D tentatively TRBD1 (5 bases). CDR1 is MDHEN and CDR2 is SYDVKM in the germline V gene. This CDR3 spans 11 amino acids. Between the trimmed V and J ends, which lost 3 bases and 9 bases, there was a span of 6 bases. The DNA for the CDR3 is TGTGCCAGCAGTTTGCAGGGGCCCCAGCATTTT. Translation: CASSLQGPQHF.

The V call is TRBV11-2, the J call TRBJ2-3; TRBD1 is a possible D gene (7 bases). V was shortened by 1 base and J by 3 bases, with 17 bases between the two germline ends. Germline CDR1 and CDR2: SGHAT and FQNNGV. The CDR3 has 17 residues. The CDR3 reads CASSLGWRGQGTDTQYF. CDR3 sequence (DNA): TGTGCCAGCAGCTTAGGGTGGAGGGGGCAGGGGACAGATACGCAGTATTTT.

The gene calls are TRBV5-1 and TRBJ2-5, with 8 bases matching TRBD2. CDR3 length: 15 amino acids. With 2 bases clipped from V and 11 bases from J, the junction kept 14 bases outside the gene matches. Germline V gene data show CDR1 as SGHRS and CDR2 as YFSETQ. Written as DNA, the CDR3 is TGCGCCAGCAGCTTATCTAGCGGGCCTGCCCTGGAGCAGTACTTC. It is translated as CASSLSSGPALEQYF.